This TCR beta chain is from a study of T cells after yellow fever vaccination. Germline loops: CDR1 SGHTA, CDR2 FQGNSA. The CDR3 extends over 15 amino acids. Trimming at V came to 5 bases and at J to 6 bases, leaving 8 bases not matched to a gene. TCRdb re-derived calls from the 5' RACE reads in MiXCR, one entry per CDR3 protein. The sample has around 310,000 distinct CDR3 sequences, over 8% seen once; the top ten hold around 17%. This clonotype was counted between two and nine times. This sequence joins TRBV7-2 and TRBJ2-2; TRBD1 matches 8 bases. Sequenced material: PBMCs, taken on the day of the first yellow fever vaccination. This clonotype was sampled from a man between 18 and 29 years old who received the YFV17D yellow fever vaccine. In DNA, the CDR3 is TGTGCCAGCAGCCCAGGACAGGGAGCCGCCGGGGAGCTGTTTTTT. Amino acids: CASSPGQGAAGELFF.